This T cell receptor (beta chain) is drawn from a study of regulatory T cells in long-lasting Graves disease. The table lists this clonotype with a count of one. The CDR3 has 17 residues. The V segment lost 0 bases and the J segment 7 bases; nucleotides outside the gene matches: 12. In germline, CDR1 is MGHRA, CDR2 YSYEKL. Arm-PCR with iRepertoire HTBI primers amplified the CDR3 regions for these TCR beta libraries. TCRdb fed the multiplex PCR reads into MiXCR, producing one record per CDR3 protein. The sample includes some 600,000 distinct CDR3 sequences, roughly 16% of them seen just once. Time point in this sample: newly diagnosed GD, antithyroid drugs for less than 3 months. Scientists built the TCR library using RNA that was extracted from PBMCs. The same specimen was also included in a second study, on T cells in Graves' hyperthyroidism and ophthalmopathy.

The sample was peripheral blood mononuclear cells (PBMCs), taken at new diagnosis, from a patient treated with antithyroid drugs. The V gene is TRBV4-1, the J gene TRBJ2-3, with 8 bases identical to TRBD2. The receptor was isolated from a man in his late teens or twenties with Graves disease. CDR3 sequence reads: CASSQEPGGFPNYTQYF. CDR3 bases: TGCGCCAGCAGCCAAGAGCCGGGAGGGTTCCCAAACTATACGCAGTATTTT.